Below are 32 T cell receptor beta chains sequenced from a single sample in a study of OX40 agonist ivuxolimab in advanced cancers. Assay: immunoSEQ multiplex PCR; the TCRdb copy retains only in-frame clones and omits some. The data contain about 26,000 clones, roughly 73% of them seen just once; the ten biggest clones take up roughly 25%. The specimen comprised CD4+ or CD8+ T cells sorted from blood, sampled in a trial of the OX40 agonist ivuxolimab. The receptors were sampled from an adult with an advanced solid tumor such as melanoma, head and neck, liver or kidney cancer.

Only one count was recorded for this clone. CDR3: CASSLSPDSNQPQHF. The CDR3 nucleotides read TGTGCCAGCAGTTTATCCCCGGATAGCAATCAGCCCCAGCATTTT. The J gene is TRBJ1-5, the V gene TRBV28; D ambiguous. CDR1 and CDR2 from the germline V gene are MDHEN and SYDVKM. CDR3 size: 15 residues. Trimming removed 1 base at V and 0 bases at J, with 7 bases between. The variable domain in full, with the rest retrieved from reference TRBV28 and TRBJ1-5, is DVKVTQSSRYLVKRTGEKVFLECVQDMDHENMFWYRQDPGLGLRLIYFSYDVKMKEKGDIPEGYSVSREKKERFSLILESASTNQTSMYLCASSLSPDSNQPQHFGDGTRLSIL.

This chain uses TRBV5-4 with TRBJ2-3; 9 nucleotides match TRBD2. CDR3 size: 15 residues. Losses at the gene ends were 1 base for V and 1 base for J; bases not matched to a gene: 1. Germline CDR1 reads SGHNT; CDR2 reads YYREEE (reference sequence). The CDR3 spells CASSLWTSGTDTQYF. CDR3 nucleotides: TGTGCCAGCAGCTTGTGGACTAGCGGCACAGATACGCAGTATTTT. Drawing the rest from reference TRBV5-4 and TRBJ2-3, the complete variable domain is ETGVTQSPTHLIKTRGQQVTLRCSSQSGHNTVSWYQQALGQGPQFIFQYYREEENGRGNFPPRFSGLQFPNYSSELNVNALELDDSALYLCASSLWTSGTDTQYFGPGTRLTVL.

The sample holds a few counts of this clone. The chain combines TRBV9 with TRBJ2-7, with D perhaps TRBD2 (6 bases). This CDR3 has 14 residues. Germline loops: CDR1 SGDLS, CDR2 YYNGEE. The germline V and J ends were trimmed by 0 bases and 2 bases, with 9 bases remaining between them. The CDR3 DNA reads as TGTGCCAGCAGCGTAGGGGGCGGGGCCTACGAGCAGTACTTC. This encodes CASSVGGGAYEQYF.

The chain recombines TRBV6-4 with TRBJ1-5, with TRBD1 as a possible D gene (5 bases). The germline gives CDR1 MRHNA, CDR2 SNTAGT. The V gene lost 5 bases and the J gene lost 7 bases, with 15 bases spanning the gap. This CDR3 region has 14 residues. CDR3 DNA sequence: TGTGCCAGCAGTTACCTAATCCGGGGCCAGCCCCAGCATTTT. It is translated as CASSYLIRGQPQHF.

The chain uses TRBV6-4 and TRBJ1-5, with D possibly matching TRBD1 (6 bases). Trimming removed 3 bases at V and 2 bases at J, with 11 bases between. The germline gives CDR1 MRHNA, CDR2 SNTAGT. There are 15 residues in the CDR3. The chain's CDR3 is CASSEQGGGNQPQHF. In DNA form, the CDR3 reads TGTGCCAGCAGTGAACAGGGAGGAGGCAATCAGCCCCAGCATTTT.

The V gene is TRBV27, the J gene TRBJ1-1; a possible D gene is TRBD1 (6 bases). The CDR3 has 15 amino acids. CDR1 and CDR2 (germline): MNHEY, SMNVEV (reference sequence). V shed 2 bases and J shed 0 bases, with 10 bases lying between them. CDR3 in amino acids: CASSLLGGLNTEAFF. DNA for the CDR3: TGTGCCAGCAGTTTACTTGGGGGCTTGAACACTGAAGCTTTCTTT.

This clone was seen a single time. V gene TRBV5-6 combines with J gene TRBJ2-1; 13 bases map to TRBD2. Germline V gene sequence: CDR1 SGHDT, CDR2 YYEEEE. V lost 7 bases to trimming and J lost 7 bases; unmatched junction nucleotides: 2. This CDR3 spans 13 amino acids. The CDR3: CASGTSGANEQFF. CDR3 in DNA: TGTGCCAGCGGGACTAGCGGGGCTAATGAGCAGTTCTTC.

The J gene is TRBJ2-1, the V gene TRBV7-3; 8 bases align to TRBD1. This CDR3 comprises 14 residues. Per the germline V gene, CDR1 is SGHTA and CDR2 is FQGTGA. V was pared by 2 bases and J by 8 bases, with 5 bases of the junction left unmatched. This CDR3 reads CASSLSGGGYEQFF. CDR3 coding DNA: TGTGCCAGCAGCTTATCAGGGGGCGGGTATGAGCAGTTCTTC.

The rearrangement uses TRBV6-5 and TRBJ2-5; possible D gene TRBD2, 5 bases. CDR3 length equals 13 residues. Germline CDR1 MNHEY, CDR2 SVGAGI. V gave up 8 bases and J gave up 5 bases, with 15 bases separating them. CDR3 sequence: CASGRSGWETQYF. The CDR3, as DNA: TGTGCCAGCGGGCGAAGCGGATGGGAGACCCAGTACTTC.

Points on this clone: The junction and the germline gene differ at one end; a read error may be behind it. CDR3 loop: CASSQDGTGGSPLHF. CDR3 nucleotide sequence: TGCGCCAGCAGCCAAGATGGGACAGGGGGTTCACCCCTCCACTTT. The chain is built from TRBV5-5 and TRBJ1-6, with 11 positions matching TRBD1. There are 15 residues in the CDR3. From germline, CDR1 is SGHKS and CDR2 YYEKEE (reference sequence).

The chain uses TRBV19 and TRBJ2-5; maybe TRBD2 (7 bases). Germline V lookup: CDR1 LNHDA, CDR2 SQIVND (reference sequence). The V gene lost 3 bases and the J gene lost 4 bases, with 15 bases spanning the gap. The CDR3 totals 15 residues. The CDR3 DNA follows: TGTGCCAGTAGTATTCGGGGGGCAAGGCGAGAGACCCAGTACTTC. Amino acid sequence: CASSIRGARRETQYF.

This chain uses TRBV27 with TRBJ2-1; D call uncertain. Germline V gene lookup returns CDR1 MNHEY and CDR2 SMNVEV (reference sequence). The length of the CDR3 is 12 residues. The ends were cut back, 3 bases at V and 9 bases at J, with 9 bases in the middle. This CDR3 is CASSFYESEQFF. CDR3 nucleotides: TGTGCCAGCAGTTTTTACGAGAGTGAGCAGTTCTTC.

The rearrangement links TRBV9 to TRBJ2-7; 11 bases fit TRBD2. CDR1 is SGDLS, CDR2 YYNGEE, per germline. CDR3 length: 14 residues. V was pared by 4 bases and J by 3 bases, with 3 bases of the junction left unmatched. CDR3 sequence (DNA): TGTGCCAGCAGCCGCGGGACTAGCGGCTACGAGCAGTACTTC. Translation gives CASSRGTSGYEQYF.

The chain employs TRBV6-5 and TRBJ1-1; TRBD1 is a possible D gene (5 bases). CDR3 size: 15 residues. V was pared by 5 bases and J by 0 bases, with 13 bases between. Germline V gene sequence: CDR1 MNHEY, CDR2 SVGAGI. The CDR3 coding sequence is TGTGCCAGCAGTGTGGGGCGGCCCTTGAACACTGAAGCTTTCTTT. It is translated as CASSVGRPLNTEAFF.

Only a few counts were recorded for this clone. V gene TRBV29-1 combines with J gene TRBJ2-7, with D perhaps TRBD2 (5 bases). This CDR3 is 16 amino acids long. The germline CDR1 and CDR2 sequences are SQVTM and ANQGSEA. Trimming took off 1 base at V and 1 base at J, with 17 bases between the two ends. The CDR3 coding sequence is TGCAGCGTTGAAGGAAACCGGGATTGGGGTTCCTACGAGCAGTACTTC. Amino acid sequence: CSVEGNRDWGSYEQYF.

This chain's CDR3 is CASSLTGGHDEAFF. As DNA, the CDR3 is TGTGCCAGCAGCTTAACAGGGGGCCATGATGAAGCTTTCTTT. V usage is TRBV7-8 and J usage is TRBJ1-1; 9 bases line up with TRBD1. V was pared by 2 bases and J by 7 bases, with 5 bases of the junction left unmatched. This CDR3 has 14 residues. Germline CDR1 and CDR2: SGHVS and FQNEAQ.

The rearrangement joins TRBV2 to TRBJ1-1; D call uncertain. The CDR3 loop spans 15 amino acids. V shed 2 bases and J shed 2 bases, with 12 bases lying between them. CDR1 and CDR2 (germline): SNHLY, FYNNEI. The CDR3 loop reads CASSETLDQNTEAFF. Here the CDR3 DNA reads TGTGCCAGCAGTGAAACACTGGACCAAAACACTGAAGCTTTCTTT.

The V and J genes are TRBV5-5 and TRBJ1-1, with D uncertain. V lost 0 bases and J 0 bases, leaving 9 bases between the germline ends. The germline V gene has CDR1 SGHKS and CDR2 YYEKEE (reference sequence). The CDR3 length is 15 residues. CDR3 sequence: CASSLALGLNTEAFF. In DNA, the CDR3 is TGTGCCAGCAGCTTGGCCCTGGGTTTGAACACTGAAGCTTTCTTT.

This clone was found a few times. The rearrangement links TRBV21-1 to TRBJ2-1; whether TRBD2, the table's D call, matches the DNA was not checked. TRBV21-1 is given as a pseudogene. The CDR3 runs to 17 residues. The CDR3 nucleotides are TGTGCCAGCAGCAAAACCCATCTAGCGGGAGGGCTCAATGAGCAGTTCTTC. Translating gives CASSKTHLAGGLNEQFF.

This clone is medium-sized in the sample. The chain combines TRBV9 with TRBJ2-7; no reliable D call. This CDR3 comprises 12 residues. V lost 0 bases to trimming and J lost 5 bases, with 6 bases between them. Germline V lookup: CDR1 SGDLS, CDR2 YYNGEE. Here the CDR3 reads CASSVDDHEQYF. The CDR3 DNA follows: TGTGCCAGCAGCGTAGATGATCACGAGCAGTACTTC.

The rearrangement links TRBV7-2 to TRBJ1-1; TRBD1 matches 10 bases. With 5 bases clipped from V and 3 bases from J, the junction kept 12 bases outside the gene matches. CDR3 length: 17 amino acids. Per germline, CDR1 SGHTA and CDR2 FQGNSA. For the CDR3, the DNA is TGTGCCAGCAGCCCTGGGACAGGGGATGACCTTGACACTGAAGCTTTCTTT. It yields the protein CASSPGTGDDLDTEAFF. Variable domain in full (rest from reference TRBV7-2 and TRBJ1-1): GAGVSQSPSNKVTEKGKDVELRCDPISGHTALYWYRQSLGQGLEFLIYFQGNSAPDKSGLPSDRFSAERTGGSVSTLTIQRTQQEDSAVYLCASSPGTGDDLDTEAFFGQGTRLTVV.

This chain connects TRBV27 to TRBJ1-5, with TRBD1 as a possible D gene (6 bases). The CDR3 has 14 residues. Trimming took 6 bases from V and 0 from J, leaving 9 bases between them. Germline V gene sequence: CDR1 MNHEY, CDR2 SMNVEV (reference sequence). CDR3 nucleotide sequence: TGTGCCAGCAGCCACAGGGATAGCAATCAGCCCCAGCATTTT. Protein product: CASSHRDSNQPQHF.

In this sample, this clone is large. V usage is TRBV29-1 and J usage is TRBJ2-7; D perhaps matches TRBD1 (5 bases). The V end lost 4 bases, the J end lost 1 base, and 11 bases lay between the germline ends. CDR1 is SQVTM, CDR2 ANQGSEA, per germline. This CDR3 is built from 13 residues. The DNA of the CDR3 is TGCAGCGTTGTGTGGGGCAGTTCCTACGAGCAGTACTTC. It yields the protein CSVVWGSSYEQYF.

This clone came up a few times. The CDR3 DNA sequence: TGTGCCAGCAGCCAAGAGAGAGCCCCCAATTCACCCCTCCACTTT. This translates into CASSQERAPNSPLHF. The genes are TRBV7-9 and TRBJ1-6; the D is unclear. Germline V gene data show CDR1 as SEHNR and CDR2 as FQNEAQ (reference sequence). The CDR3 covers 15 residues. Trimming stripped 5 bases from V and 7 bases from J, with 15 bases between.

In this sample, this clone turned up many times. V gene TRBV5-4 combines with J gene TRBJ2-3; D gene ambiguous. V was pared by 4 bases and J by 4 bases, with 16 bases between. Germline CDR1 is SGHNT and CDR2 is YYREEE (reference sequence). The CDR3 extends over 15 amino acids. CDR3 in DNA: TGTGCCAGCAGCCCCCTAGGCTCAGGAGCAGATACGCAGTATTTT. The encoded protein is CASSPLGSGADTQYF.

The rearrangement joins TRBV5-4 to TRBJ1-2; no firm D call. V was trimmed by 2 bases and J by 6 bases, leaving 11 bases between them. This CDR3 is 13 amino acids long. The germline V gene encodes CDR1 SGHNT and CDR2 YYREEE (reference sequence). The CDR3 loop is CASSFVSTDGYTF. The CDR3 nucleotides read TGTGCCAGCAGCTTTGTATCAACGGATGGCTACACCTTC.

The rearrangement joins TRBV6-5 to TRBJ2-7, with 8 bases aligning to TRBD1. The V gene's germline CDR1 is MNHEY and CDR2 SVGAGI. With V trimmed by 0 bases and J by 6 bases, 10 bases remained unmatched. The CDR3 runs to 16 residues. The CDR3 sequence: CASSYSGTGYLGEQYF. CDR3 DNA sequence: TGTGCCAGCAGTTACTCCGGGACAGGTTATTTAGGCGAGCAGTACTTC.

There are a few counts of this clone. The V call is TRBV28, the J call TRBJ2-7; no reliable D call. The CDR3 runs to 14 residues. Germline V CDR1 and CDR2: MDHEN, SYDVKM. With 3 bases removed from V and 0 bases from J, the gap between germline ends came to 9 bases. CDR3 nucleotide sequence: TGTGCCAGCAGTTTCCAAGTGGGCTCCTACGAGCAGTACTTC. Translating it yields CASSFQVGSYEQYF.

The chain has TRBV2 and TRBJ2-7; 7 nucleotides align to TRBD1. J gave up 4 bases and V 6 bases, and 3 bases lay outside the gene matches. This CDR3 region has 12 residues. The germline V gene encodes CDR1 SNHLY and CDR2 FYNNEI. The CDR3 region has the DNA TGTGCCAGCAGCCCGACAGGGTACGAGCAGTACTTC. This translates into CASSPTGYEQYF.

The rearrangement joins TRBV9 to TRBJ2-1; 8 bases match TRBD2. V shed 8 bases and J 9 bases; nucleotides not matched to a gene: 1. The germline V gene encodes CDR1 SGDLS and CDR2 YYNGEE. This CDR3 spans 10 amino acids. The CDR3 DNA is TGTGCCAGTGCGGGGGGTGAGCAGTTCTTC. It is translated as CASAGGEQFF.

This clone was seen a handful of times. This CDR3 is CASSYSPGIDYGYTF. The CDR3 nucleotides read TGTGCCAGCAGTTATTCCCCCGGGATTGACTATGGCTACACCTTC. This chain links TRBV6-6 with TRBJ1-2; D remains ambiguous. Germline assignment: CDR1 MNHNY and CDR2 SVGAGI (reference sequence). The CDR3 length is 15 residues. Between the trimmed V and J ends, which lost 3 bases and 3 bases, there was a span of 14 bases.

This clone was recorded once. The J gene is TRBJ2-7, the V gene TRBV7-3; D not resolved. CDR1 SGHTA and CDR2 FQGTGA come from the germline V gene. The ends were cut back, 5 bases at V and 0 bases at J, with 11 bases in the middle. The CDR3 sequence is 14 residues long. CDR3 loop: CASSLYTYSYEQYF. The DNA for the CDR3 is TGTGCCAGCAGCCTATACACGTACTCCTACGAGCAGTACTTC. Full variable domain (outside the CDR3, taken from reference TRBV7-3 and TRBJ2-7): GAGVSQTPSNKVTEKGKYVELRCDPISGHTALYWYRQSLGQGPEFLIYFQGTGAADDSGLPNDRFFAVRPEGSVSTLKIQRTERGDSAVYLCASSLYTYSYEQYFGPGTRLTVT.